The 24 T cell receptor beta chains listed next were all sequenced from one sample in a study of beta chain features in type 1 diabetes. Expressed TCRB transcripts were sequenced because the isolated RNA had all been reverse transcribed beforehand. Clones were read by immunoSEQ multiplex PCR, and TCRdb kept only the in-frame ones, dropping some. The sample carries approximately 170,000 clones, 9% to 10% recorded once. Sequences were obtained from central memory CD4+ T cells from blood. The receptor set was obtained from a woman aged 18-29 years in good health.

This clone was seen only a few times. An end of the junction does not agree with germline; a read error may underlie this. The V and J genes are TRBV7-7 and TRBJ2-5, with D tentatively TRBD2 (6 bases). This CDR3 has 15 residues. Looked up from germline, CDR1 is SSHAT and CDR2 is FNYEAQ (reference sequence). Here the CDR3 reads CASSLGRLLGETQYF. The CDR3 region has the DNA TGTGCTAGCAGCTTAGGGAGGCTGTTGGGAGAGACCCAGTACTTC.

This clone has a count of ten or more. The J gene is TRBJ2-7, the V gene TRBV7-9, with D perhaps matching TRBD1 (6 bases). Germline V gene data show CDR1 as SEHNR and CDR2 as FQNEAQ (reference sequence). The V end was cut by 5 bases, the J end by 0 bases, with 11 bases between. There are 14 residues in the CDR3. The CDR3 sequence is CASSPPTGSYEQYF. CDR3 nucleotides: TGTGCCAGCAGCCCACCGACAGGCTCCTACGAGCAGTACTTC.

Only a few counts were recorded for this clone. The CDR3 DNA sequence: TGTGCCAGCACCAGGACAGGGGGCCTCGATGGCTACACCTTC. Its protein product is CASTRTGGLDGYTF. The chain combines TRBV27 with TRBJ1-2; the match to TRBD1 covers 11 bases. The CDR3 length is 14 residues. V dropped 7 bases and J dropped 6; count of bases not matched to a gene: 7. Germline CDR1 reads MNHEY; CDR2 reads SMNVEV (reference sequence).

The genes are TRBV27 and TRBJ2-1, with 8 bases fitting TRBD2. The germline V gene encodes CDR1 MNHEY and CDR2 SMNVEV (reference sequence). The CDR3 is 14 residues long. V gave up 4 bases and J gave up 6 bases; unmatched junction bases: 5. The CDR3 here is CASSSRLAINEQFF. The DNA of the CDR3 is TGTGCCAGCAGTTCTAGACTAGCGATCAATGAGCAGTTCTTC.

The chain is built from TRBV7-9 and TRBJ2-7; D possibly corresponds to TRBD2 (6 bases). Trimming pared 4 bases from V and 5 bases from J, leaving 9 bases between. The germline CDR1 and CDR2 sequences are SEHNR and FQNEAQ (reference sequence). The CDR3 sequence is 12 residues long. The chain's CDR3 is CASSWEVDEQYF. For the CDR3, the DNA is TGTGCCAGCAGCTGGGAGGTGGACGAGCAGTACTTC. Supplemented by reference TRBV7-9 and TRBJ2-7, the full variable domain reads DTGVSQNPRHKITKRGQNVTFRCDPISEHNRLYWYRQTLGQGPEFLTYFQNEAQLEKSRLLSDRFSAERPKGSFSTLEIQRTEQGDSAMYLCASSWEVDEQYFGPGTRLTVT.

This clone was found a few times. The rearrangement uses TRBV2 and TRBJ2-3, with TRBD2 matching over 7 bases. The ends lost 4 bases at V and 5 bases at J; junction bases unmatched: 6. Germline CDR1 reads SNHLY; CDR2 reads FYNNEI. This CDR3 region has 14 residues. DNA for the CDR3: TGTGCCAGCAGTGGGGGGAGCGGGGTAGATACGCAGTATTTT. Amino acid sequence: CASSGGSGVDTQYF.

This clone was detected a few times. The V and J genes are TRBV5-6 and TRBJ1-1, with a tentative D call TRBD1 (5 bases). Germline V lookup: CDR1 SGHDT, CDR2 YYEEEE. The V and J ends lost 5 bases and 7 bases respectively, with 12 bases between them. The CDR3 has 12 amino acids. CDR3 in amino acids: CASSSGGDEAFF. The DNA for the CDR3 is TGTGCCAGCAGTTCGGGAGGGGATGAAGCTTTCTTT.

This sequence joins TRBV19 and TRBJ2-3; tentatively, D is TRBD2 (7 bases). From germline, CDR1 is LNHDA and CDR2 SQIVND (reference sequence). V lost 1 base, J lost 0 bases, and 17 bases lay in between. The CDR3 spans 18 residues. CDR3 coding DNA: TGTGCCAGTAGTATAGGGTTGCGGGGGCCAAGGAGCACAGATACGCAGTATTTT. Protein product: CASSIGLRGPRSTDTQYF.

This clone was counted only a few times. The chain combines TRBV11-2 with TRBJ1-1; D is uncertain. Germline V gene data show CDR1 as SGHAT and CDR2 as FQNNGV. The CDR3 runs to 14 residues. The ends were cut back, 4 bases at V and 1 base at J, with 10 bases in the middle. The CDR3 DNA sequence: TGTGCCAGCAGCTCTGTCCCAGAGAACACTGAAGCTTTCTTT. Its protein is CASSSVPENTEAFF.

The chain recombines TRBV18 with TRBJ1-3; TRBD1 aligns across 8 bases. Unmatched junction bases numbered 2, after V lost 3 bases and J lost 4 bases. CDR1 is KGHSH and CDR2 is LQKENI in the germline V gene. This CDR3 spans 14 amino acids. In DNA form, the CDR3 reads TGTGCCAGCTCACCTGACAGGGGAGGAAACACCATATATTTT. It specifies CASSPDRGGNTIYF.

This clone has a handful of counts. The rearrangement joins TRBV4-1 to TRBJ1-2; possible D gene TRBD1, 5 bases. V lost 6 bases and J 2 bases, leaving 13 bases between the germline ends. The CDR3 contains 14 residues. Germline assignment: CDR1 MGHRA and CDR2 YSYEKL. The CDR3 region is CASRQDGGNYGYTF. The CDR3 DNA is TGCGCCAGCAGACAGGACGGAGGGAACTATGGCTACACCTTC.

The chain joins TRBV12-5 to TRBJ2-5; D not certain. Per germline, CDR1 LGHNT and CDR2 FRNRAP. The CDR3 contains 13 residues. Deletions cut 0 bases from V and 7 bases from J, with 9 bases between. The CDR3 nucleotides are TGTGCTAGTGGTTTGGTAGAGACATCGACCCAGTACTTC. This translates into CASGLVETSTQYF.

Written as DNA, the CDR3 is TGCGCCAGCAGGTTTAACCCAGGGGGAAACACTGAAGCTTTCTTT. Translated: CASRFNPGGNTEAFF. V usage is TRBV5-1 and J usage is TRBJ1-1; TRBD1 matches 7 bases. Germline assignment: CDR1 SGHRS and CDR2 YFSETQ. The CDR3 contains 15 residues. Losses at the gene ends were 5 bases for V and 2 bases for J; bases not matched to a gene: 9.

This chain joins TRBV7-9 and TRBJ1-1, with 8 bases identical to TRBD1. V shed 3 bases and J 6 bases; nucleotides not matched to a gene: 3. There are 13 residues in the CDR3. Looked up from germline, CDR1 is SEHNR and CDR2 is FQNEAQ (reference sequence). For the CDR3, the DNA is TGTGCCAGCAGCTTCGACAGGGGCGCTGAAGCTTTCTTT. Translating gives CASSFDRGAEAFF.

The V call is TRBV6-1, the J call TRBJ2-3, with D possibly TRBD2 on 7 matching bases. Trimming left V 6 bases short and J 2 bases short, with 9 bases between. CDR1 is MNHNS, CDR2 SASEGT, per germline. The CDR3 totals 13 residues. The CDR3 reads CASRGGATDTQYF. CDR3 DNA: TGTGCCAGCAGGGGGGGGGCCACAGATACGCAGTATTTT.

The table lists this clone with a few counts. The chain has TRBV2 and TRBJ2-3; weak D call: TRBD2 (6 bases). Trimming pared 8 bases from V and 0 bases from J, leaving 12 bases between. This CDR3 is 14 amino acids long. CDR1 and CDR2 from the germline V gene are SNHLY and FYNNEI. CDR3: CASGADYSTDTQYF. The CDR3, as DNA: TGTGCCAGCGGGGCGGACTATAGCACAGATACGCAGTATTTT.

This clone turned up a few times. The chain's CDR3 is CASSGGQGNGYTF. The CDR3 DNA reads as TGTGCCAGCAGTGGGGGACAGGGGAATGGCTACACCTTC. This rearrangement joins TRBV2 to TRBJ1-2; 10 nucleotides line up with TRBD1. The germline CDR1 and CDR2 sequences are SNHLY and FYNNEI. The CDR3 consists of 13 residues. V lost 4 bases, J lost 6 bases, and 2 bases stayed unmatched.

V usage is TRBV6-5 and J usage is TRBJ2-3; 8 bases match TRBD2. The CDR3 spans 14 residues. Germline values: CDR1 MNHEY, CDR2 SVGAGI. Germline trimming cut 6 bases from V and 4 bases from J; bases unmatched to any gene: 6. The CDR3 bases are TGTGCCAGCAGCCCCGCGGGGGGCGCAGATACGCAGTATTTT. Protein sequence: CASSPAGGADTQYF.

This clone was detected a few times. The V and J genes are TRBV5-4 and TRBJ1-1; 7 nucleotides line up with TRBD1. V lost 5 bases to trimming and J lost 2 bases; unmatched junction nucleotides: 15. CDR1 is SGHNT and CDR2 is YYREEE in the germline V gene (reference sequence). The CDR3 runs to 17 residues. CDR3 bases: TGTGCCAGCAGTTTCGACAGGGCAGGGGTTGGTAACACTGAAGCTTTCTTT. Translation: CASSFDRAGVGNTEAFF.

The chain recombines TRBV11-1 with TRBJ1-5; TRBD1 matches 7 bases. V lost 5 bases to trimming and J lost 0 bases; unmatched junction nucleotides: 16. Germline values: CDR1 SGHAT, CDR2 FQDESV (reference sequence). This CDR3 comprises 19 residues. CDR3 bases: TGTGCCAGCAGCCGGACAGGTGACGGGGAATGGTTTAGCAATCAGCCCCAGCATTTT. Translation gives CASSRTGDGEWFSNQPQHF.

At least ten counts were recorded for this clone. The rearrangement uses TRBV30 and TRBJ2-3; TRBD2 is a possible D gene (6 bases). The germline V gene has CDR1 GTSNPN and CDR2 SVGIG (reference sequence). The CDR3 is 15 amino acids. V was clipped by 0 bases and J by 0 bases, with 10 bases between them. Written as DNA, the CDR3 is TGTGCCTGGAGTGTACTAGCAGCTAGCACAGATACGCAGTATTTT. The encoded protein is CAWSVLAASTDTQYF.

The chain joins TRBV7-2 to TRBJ1-1; D gene ambiguous. The V gene's germline CDR1 is SGHTA and CDR2 FQGNSA. The CDR3 sequence is 15 residues long. The V gene lost 6 bases and the J gene lost 4 bases, with 18 bases spanning the gap. The chain's CDR3 is CASSPNYPRGTEAFF. For the CDR3, the DNA is TGTGCCAGCAGTCCTAACTACCCCCGGGGCACTGAAGCTTTCTTT.

The rearrangement joins TRBV7-2 to TRBJ2-5; perhaps TRBD1 as D (6 bases). The CDR3 has 14 amino acids. The germline V gene has CDR1 SGHTA and CDR2 FQGNSA. Between the trimmed V and J ends, which lost 6 bases and 0 bases, there was a span of 11 bases. In DNA form, the CDR3 reads TGTGCCAGCAGGTCGGGACAACACCAAGAGACCCAGTACTTC. It yields the protein CASRSGQHQETQYF.

The table lists this clone with a few counts. The V call is TRBV7-2, the J call TRBJ2-1, with 11 bases that match TRBD2. The CDR3 is 15 residues long. V lost 6 bases, J lost 0 bases, and 1 base stayed unmatched. Germline CDR1 SGHTA, CDR2 FQGNSA. The CDR3 DNA sequence: TGTGCCAGCAGTAGCGGGAGGGGCTCCTACAATGAGCAGTTCTTC. Translation gives CASSSGRGSYNEQFF.